A single T cell receptor (beta chain) is shown here with its context. The clone's antigen remains unknown. Per-nucleotide qualities are absent, and no much larger clonotype sits a single base away. The time point label for this specimen denotes: before anti-PD-1 therapy. For bulk TCRbeta sequencing, genomic DNA was extracted from tumor biopsies or peripheral blood, and input amounts ranged from about 616 ng to 6,500 ng. All patients had histologically proven advanced or metastatic basal or squamous cell carcinoma and were poor candidates for surgical resection. Of the 11 to 12 patients making up the basal cell carcinoma cohort, roughly 8 underwent bulk tumor TCR sequencing. The germline V gene sets CDR1 to LGHNA and CDR2 to YNFKEQ. Trimming leaves V shorter by 9 bases and J shorter by 7 bases, with the junction holding 12 bases beyond the gene matches. Spanning cysteine to phenylalanine, the CDR3 consists of 14 amino acids. The sequence is cut down to CDR3 DNA, 42 bases in frame from base 1.

The data derive from a study of T cells in tumors after PD-1 blockade (dated by TCRdb to the late 2010s). As for the study more broadly: Prior checkpoint blockade, systemic immunosuppressant use, and recent radiotherapy or other anti-cancer therapy within 4 weeks were grounds for patient exclusion. Ongoing daily vismodegib 150 mg was also given to a subset of patients during anti-PD-1 treatment. To compare clonotypes in blood and tumor, bulk TCR sequencing was done on under 11 peripheral blood samples taken from roughly 5 patients. Treatment consisted of either cemiplimab 350 mg every 2 weeks or pembrolizumab 200 mg every 3 weeks. On average, peripheral blood samples had some 100,000 TCR templates (range roughly 21,000-257,772) and 35,000 to 45,000 unique clonotypes. Using site-matched tumors from BCC or SCC patients sampled before and after anti-PD-1 therapy, the study carried out paired single-cell RNA and TCR sequencing. RECIST version 1.1 was used to evaluate clinical response. Paper-wide results and their limitations: About 39% of TCR clonotypes from the tumor were detected in blood, and certain novel exhausted tumor clones were present in blood collected before treatment, which suggests recruitment from the periphery. Where the novel T cell clones came from was not identified, and possible sources could include lymphoid organs or rare unexpanded clones inside the tumor or in the tumor periphery.

Deep TCRbeta sequencing was performed with the immunoSEQ platform. The authors processed their data as follows. Only productive rearrangements were exported from the immunoSEQ Analyzer for further analysis. T cell phenotypes were assigned to bulk TCRbeta clonotypes by matching the clonotypes to single-cell RNA+TCR-seq clones with the same TCRbeta sequence. Tumor enrichment of a clone was calculated by dividing the clone's tumor frequency by the clone's PBMC frequency, both taken from bulk TCR sequencing. TCRs were grouped by GLIPH into specificity groups, defined as clusters of distinct TCRs likely recognizing common antigens via shared CDR3 motifs. The table was pulled from immuneACCESS by TCRdb, which kept in-frame rearrangements only. Such tables lose some clones; where checked, under half of the loss comes from unresolved V genes, and the rest has no known cause. Clone size and V and J calls were adopted from that table, with D and trimming inferred from the DNA. The sample table shows 60,000 or so clones, and around four fifths are seen once. The ten largest clones take up around 15% of the sample.

The receptor's source is a human donor with basal cell carcinoma. Recombination connected TRBV4-2 to TRBJ2-1; 7 bases in the junction line up with TRBD2. Sequenced material: PBMCs, taken before anti-PD-1 treatment. The DNA sequence is TGTGCCAGTGGTCGGGCTAGCGGAGAGAATGAGCAGTTCTTC. Protein translation: CASGRASGENEQFF.